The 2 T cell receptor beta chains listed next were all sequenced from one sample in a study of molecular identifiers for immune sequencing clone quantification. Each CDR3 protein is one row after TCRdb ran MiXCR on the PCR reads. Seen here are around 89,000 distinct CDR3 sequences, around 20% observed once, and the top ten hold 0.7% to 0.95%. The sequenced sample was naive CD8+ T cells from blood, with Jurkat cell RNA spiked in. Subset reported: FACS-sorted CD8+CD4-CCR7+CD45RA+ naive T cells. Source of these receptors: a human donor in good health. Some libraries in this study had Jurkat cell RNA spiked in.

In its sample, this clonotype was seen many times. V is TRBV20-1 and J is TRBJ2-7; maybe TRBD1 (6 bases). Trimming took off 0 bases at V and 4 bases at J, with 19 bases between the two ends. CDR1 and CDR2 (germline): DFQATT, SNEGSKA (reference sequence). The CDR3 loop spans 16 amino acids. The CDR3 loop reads CSARDLGGKIGYEQYF. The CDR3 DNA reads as TGCAGTGCTAGAGATCTTGGGGGCAAAATTGGGTACGAGCAGTACTTC.

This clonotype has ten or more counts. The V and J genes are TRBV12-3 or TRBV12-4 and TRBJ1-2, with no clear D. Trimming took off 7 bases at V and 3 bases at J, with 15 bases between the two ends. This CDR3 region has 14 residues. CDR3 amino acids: CASNPDVSHYGYTF. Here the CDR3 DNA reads TGTGCCAGCAACCCGGATGTGTCGCACTATGGCTACACCTTC.